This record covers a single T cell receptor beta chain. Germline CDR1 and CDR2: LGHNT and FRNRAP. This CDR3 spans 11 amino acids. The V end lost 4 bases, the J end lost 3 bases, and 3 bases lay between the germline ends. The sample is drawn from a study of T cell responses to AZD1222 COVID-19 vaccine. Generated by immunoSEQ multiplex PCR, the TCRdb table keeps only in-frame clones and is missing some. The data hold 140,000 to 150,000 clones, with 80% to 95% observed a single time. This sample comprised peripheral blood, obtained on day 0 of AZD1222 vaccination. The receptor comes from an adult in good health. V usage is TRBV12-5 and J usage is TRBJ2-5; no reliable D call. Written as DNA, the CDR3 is TGTGCTAGTGGTTACGAAGAGACCCAGTACTTC. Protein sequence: CASGYEETQYF.